The clone carrying this TCR beta chain was seen more than once but under ten times. What it binds is unknown. The sample is drawn from a study of T cell repertoires in cytomegalovirus infection. Overall study: CMV infection plus the matching HLA type was flagged by public TCR beta signatures. Study conclusions and caveats: Across the ex vivo response, the dominant clonotypes were HLA-C-restricted CMV-specific TCR beta clonotypes.

Via MiXCR, TCRdb re-called the reads, giving one row per CDR3 protein. The table includes about 150,000 distinct CDR3 sequences, around 24% detected once. V shed 1 base and J 5 bases; nucleotides not matched to a gene: 3. The CDR3 consists of 14 residues. Germline V lookup: CDR1 KGHSH, CDR2 LQKENI. The chain uses TRBV18 and TRBJ2-7; TRBD2 agrees at 9 bases. The source of this sequence is a human donor in good health (CMV status not recorded). Some clones in this sample may be carry-over from other donors' samples. The sequencing sample was made of PBMCs. CDR3 sequence (DNA): TGTGCCAGCTCACCACTAGCGGGAGCTGACGAGCAGTACTTC. This sequence encodes CASSPLAGADEQYF.